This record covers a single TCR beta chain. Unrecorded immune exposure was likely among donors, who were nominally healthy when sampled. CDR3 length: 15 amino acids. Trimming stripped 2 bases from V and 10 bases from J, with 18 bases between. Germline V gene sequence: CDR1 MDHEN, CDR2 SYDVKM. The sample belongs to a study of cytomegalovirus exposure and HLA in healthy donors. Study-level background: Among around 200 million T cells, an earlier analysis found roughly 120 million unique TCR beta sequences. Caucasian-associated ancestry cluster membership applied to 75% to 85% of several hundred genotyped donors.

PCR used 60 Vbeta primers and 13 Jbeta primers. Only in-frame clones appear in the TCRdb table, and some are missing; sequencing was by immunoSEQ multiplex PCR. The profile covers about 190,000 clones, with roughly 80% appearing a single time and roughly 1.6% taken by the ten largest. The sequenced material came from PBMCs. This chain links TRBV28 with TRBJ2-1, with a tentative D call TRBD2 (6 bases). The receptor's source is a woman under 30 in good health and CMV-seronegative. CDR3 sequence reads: CASSLGSVGGDEQFF. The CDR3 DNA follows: TGTGCCAGCAGTTTAGGCTCTGTGGGAGGAGACGAGCAGTTCTTC.